This T cell receptor (beta chain) derives from a study of metastatic and nonmetastatic thyroid tumors. This clone occurred many times. Other DNA sequences in this specimen translate into the identical CDR3. Thyroid surgery was preceded by no treatment in any patient. TCRdb recomputed clones from the PCR reads via MiXCR. The sample has roughly 93,000 clones, 12% seen once. Per germline, CDR1 KGHSH and CDR2 LQKENI. The CDR3 sequence is 14 residues long. V was shortened by 3 bases and J by 6 bases, with 12 bases between the two germline ends. This sequence joins TRBV18 and TRBJ2-1; no firm D call. The receptor's source is a female donor with papillary thyroid cancer or a benign thyroid nodule (not recorded which). Some clones in this sample may be carry-over from other donors' samples. The sequencing sample was made of blood. This chain's CDR3 is CASSPGVSLNEQFF. The CDR3, as DNA: TGTGCCAGCTCACCTGGGGTTAGTCTCAATGAGCAGTTCTTC.